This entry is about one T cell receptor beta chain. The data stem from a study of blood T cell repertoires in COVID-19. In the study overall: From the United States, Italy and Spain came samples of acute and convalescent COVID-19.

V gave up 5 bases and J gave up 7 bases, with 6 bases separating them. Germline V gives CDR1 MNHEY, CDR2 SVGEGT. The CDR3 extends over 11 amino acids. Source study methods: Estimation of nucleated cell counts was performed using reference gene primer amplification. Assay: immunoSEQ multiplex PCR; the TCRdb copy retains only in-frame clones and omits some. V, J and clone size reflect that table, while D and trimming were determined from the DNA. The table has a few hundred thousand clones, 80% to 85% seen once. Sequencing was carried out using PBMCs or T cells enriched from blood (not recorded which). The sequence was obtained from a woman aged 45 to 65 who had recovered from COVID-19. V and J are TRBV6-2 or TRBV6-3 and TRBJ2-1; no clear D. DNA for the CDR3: TGTGCCAGCAGTGGGCTAAATGAGCAGTTCTTC. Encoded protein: CASSGLNEQFF.